This TCR beta chain is drawn from a study of cytomegalovirus exposure and HLA in healthy donors. Study results and limitations: Specific recognition of CMV antigens was confirmed in vitro for three chains (all CMV-associated).

The PCR contained 60 Vbeta and 13 Jbeta primers. Only in-frame clones appear in the TCRdb table, and some are missing; sequencing was by immunoSEQ multiplex PCR. The sample lists 150,000 to 170,000 clones, around 80% occurring once. As for this clone: Its antigen is undetermined.

Though probably carrying unrecorded immune exposures, donors were nominally healthy at sampling. V was clipped by 1 base and J by 4 bases; unmatched bases: 7. The CDR3 is 15 residues long. The V gene's germline CDR1 is SGHKS and CDR2 YYEKEE (reference sequence). The specimen sequenced was PBMCs. This chain uses TRBV5-5 with TRBJ2-7, with 8 bases identical to TRBD1. The sequence came from a man between 18 and 29 years old in good health and CMV-seronegative. The CDR3 DNA reads TGTGCCAGCAGCTTGAGACAGGGGATAGGGTACGAGCAGTACTTC. Protein product: CASSLRQGIGYEQYF.